This T cell receptor (beta chain) was recovered during a study of CDR3 diversity in severe acne. CDR1 is SQVTM, CDR2 ANQGSEA, per germline. The CDR3 has 11 residues. The V end lost 0 bases, the J end lost 6 bases, and 5 bases lay between the germline ends. One entry per CDR3 protein results from TCRdb running MiXCR on the PCR reads. The sample contains more than 70,000 distinct CDR3 sequences, roughly 52% of which appear only once. This clonotype originated in a male donor in good health, serving as a control. The chain recombines TRBV29-1 with TRBJ1-1; no reliable D call. Sample: blood. This CDR3 is CSVEDRAEAFF. As DNA, the CDR3 is TGCAGCGTTGAAGATAGGGCTGAAGCTTTCTTT.